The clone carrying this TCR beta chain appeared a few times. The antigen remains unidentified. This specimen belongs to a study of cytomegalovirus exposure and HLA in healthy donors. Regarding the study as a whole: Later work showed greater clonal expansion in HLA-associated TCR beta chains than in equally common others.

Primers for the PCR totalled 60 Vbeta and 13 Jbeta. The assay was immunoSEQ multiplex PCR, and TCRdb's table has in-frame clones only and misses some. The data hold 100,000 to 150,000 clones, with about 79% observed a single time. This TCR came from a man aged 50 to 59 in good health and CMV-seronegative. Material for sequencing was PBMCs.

CDR3 DNA: TGCAGTGTAGGACAGGGGAAAAAACTGTTTTTT. Encoded protein: CSVGQGKKLFF. This chain links TRBV20-1 with TRBJ1-4; 9 bases align to TRBD1. CDR1 DFQATT and CDR2 SNEGSKA come from the germline V gene (reference sequence). V shed 7 bases, J shed 9 bases, and the junction held 3 bases outside the gene matches. This CDR3 region has 11 residues.